Reported below is one T cell receptor (beta chain). The antigen it binds to is not known. Base qualities are not at hand, and no much larger clone is one base apart. V trim: 2 bases; J trim: 5 bases; unmatched bases: 8. There are 15 amino acids in the CDR3, from cysteine to phenylalanine inclusive. Only the CDR3 DNA stays, 45 bases, in frame from base 1. CDR1 and CDR2, looked up from the germline V gene, are SGHRS and YFSETQ. These data come from a study of blood T cell repertoires in COVID-19 (dated by TCRdb to about 2020). Background for the entire study: Collaborator samples came from the United States, Italy and Spain and covered acute and convalescent phases of COVID-19. The material from the prospective study consisted of cDNA or gDNA derived from T cells, B-cell-depleted T cells, or PBMCs. Deeply sampled blood TCRbeta repertoires from subjects exposed to, actively infected with, or recovered from COVID-19 were included in the dataset. The repertoires were released in a freely available public database meant as a resource for research on the immune response to SARS-CoV-2. The samples were drawn from the first 160 participants of the ongoing ImmuneRACE study and from 1,200 or so subjects provided by 6 global collaborators. Nearly every sample came with metadata listing a de-identified subject ID, COVID-19 status, age in years and sex. HLA class I and class II types, where available, came from metadata supplied by the sample provider rather than from assay-based typing.

What the research found in general, with its limitations: How much clinical and demographic metadata was included differed by source and by participant, and the metadata was provided uncurated.

Each collaborating institution followed its own protocols to collect whole blood in K2EDTA tubes. For TCRbeta analysis, collaborator samples were shipped as frozen whole blood, as isolated PBMCs, or as DNA extracted from either sample type. TCRbeta CDR3 regions were amplified from genomic DNA using the immunoSEQ Assay, a bias-controlled multiplex PCR. The source study handled its data this way. Within the assay, amplification of reference gene primers was used to estimate how many nucleated cells each sample contained. Sequence reads were collapsed and filtered to measure the absolute abundance of every unique TCRbeta CDR3 rearrangement. Productive Simpson clonality was computed per sample as the square root of Simpson's diversity index over productive rearrangements. Sourced from immuneACCESS, this table was stored by TCRdb with only in-frame sequences that have V and J called. A share of the clones is absent; for the studies checked, an unresolved V gene accounts for under half, and the remainder has no known explanation. Clone size and V and J calls were adopted from that table, with D and trimming inferred from the DNA. This sample holds over 70,000 clones; approximately 88% were observed only once. Together, the top ten hold under 7.5% of the sample.

This clonotype originated in a woman aged 80 or over with acute or convalescent COVID-19. The sequence is built from TRBV5-1 and TRBJ2-3, with TRBD2 matching 7 junction bases. The specimen was peripheral blood. The CDR3 protein is CASSFLGGPIDTQYF. The sequenced DNA: TGCGCCAGCAGCTTCCTGGGAGGGCCCATAGATACGCAGTATTTT.